Shown below are 16 T cell receptor beta chains from a single sample sequenced in a study of cytomegalovirus exposure and HLA in healthy donors. A multiplex PCR was run with 60 Vbeta primers and 13 Jbeta primers. Sequenced by immunoSEQ multiplex PCR; TCRdb stores in-frame clones only, minus some. This repertoire includes under 45,000 clones. The sample comprised PBMCs. The receptors come from a male donor in good health and CMV-seronegative.

The chain employs TRBV29-1 and TRBJ1-2; tentatively, D is TRBD1 (6 bases). The length of the CDR3 is 16 residues. Germline V lookup: CDR1 SQVTM, CDR2 ANQGSEA. V was shortened by 5 bases and J by 4 bases, with 23 bases between the two germline ends. In DNA, the CDR3 is TGCAGCGTTCCCCTCAATACAGGGTCCCGATCCTATGGCTACACCTTC. Amino acid sequence: CSVPLNTGSRSYGYTF.

This clone shows up as medium-sized by frequency. In DNA form, the CDR3 reads TGTGCCAGCAGTGACGCGGCAGGGAATGGCTACACCTTC. Translating gives CASSDAAGNGYTF. The chain has TRBV6-4 and TRBJ1-2, with D perhaps matching TRBD1 (5 bases). CDR1 MRHNA and CDR2 SNTAGT come from the germline V gene. The CDR3 sequence is 13 residues long. Trimming removed 2 bases from V and 6 bases from J, with 10 bases in between.

The chain carries TRBV7-2 and TRBJ2-1; TRBD2 might be the D (5 bases). There are 13 residues in the CDR3. CDR1 and CDR2 (germline): SGHTA, FQGNSA. The germline V and J ends were trimmed by 11 bases and 3 bases, with 14 bases remaining between them. DNA for the CDR3: TGTGCCTGCGGCCCTCGGGGCTACAATGAGCAGTTCTTC. This codes for CACGPRGYNEQFF.

The chain is built from TRBV6-1 and TRBJ1-5; 11 positions match TRBD1. After removal of 4 bases from V and 9 bases from J, the junction contained 5 bases not matched to a gene. The CDR3 spans 14 residues. CDR1 and CDR2 from the germline V gene are MNHNS and SASEGT. In DNA form, the CDR3 reads TGTGCCAGCAGTGCGGACAGGGGGCAGGGGCCCCAGCATTTT. Its translation: CASSADRGQGPQHF.

J is TRBJ2-7 and V is TRBV15; 9 positions match TRBD1. Losses at the gene ends were 3 bases for V and 0 bases for J; bases not matched to a gene: 12. Germline V lookup: CDR1 LNHNV, CDR2 YYDKDF (reference sequence). The CDR3 consists of 18 residues. Here the CDR3 DNA reads TGTGCCACCAGCAGGATAAGACCGGGACAGGGAATCTCCTACGAGCAGTACTTC. Its translation is CATSRIRPGQGISYEQYF.

V and J are TRBV19 and TRBJ2-1; D may be TRBD1 (6 bases). Trimming took 5 bases from V and 5 from J, leaving 19 bases between them. The length of the CDR3 is 16 residues. Germline assignment: CDR1 LNHDA and CDR2 SQIVND (reference sequence). The chain's CDR3 is CASSPFPWDTNNEQFF. CDR3 DNA: TGTGCCAGTAGTCCATTCCCTTGGGACACAAACAATGAGCAGTTCTTC.

The chain employs TRBV4-2 and TRBJ2-3; 8 nucleotides agree with TRBD2. The V segment lost 7 bases and the J segment 5 bases; nucleotides outside the gene matches: 8. Germline V gene lookup returns CDR1 LGHNA and CDR2 YNFKEQ. The length of the CDR3 is 14 residues. CDR3 region: CASTRAGDEDTQYF. The CDR3 bases are TGTGCCAGCACCAGAGCGGGGGATGAAGATACGCAGTATTTT.

The chain has TRBV7-2 and TRBJ1-5; D remains unclear. The CDR3 totals 13 residues. V was pared by 1 base and J by 9 bases, with 10 bases between. Germline assignment: CDR1 SGHTA and CDR2 FQGNSA. In DNA, the CDR3 is TGTGCCAGCAGCTTAGACGGTAGCGGGCCCCAGCATTTT. It encodes CASSLDGSGPQHF.

This sequence joins TRBV7-2 and TRBJ2-3; D is possibly TRBD2 (7 bases). The germline gives CDR1 SGHTA, CDR2 FQGNSA. V shed 1 base and J shed 3 bases, with 11 bases lying between them. The CDR3 is 15 amino acids. The CDR3 reads CASSLVGGATDTQYF. DNA of the CDR3: TGTGCCAGCAGCTTAGTTGGGGGGGCTACAGATACGCAGTATTTT.

The rearrangement links TRBV11-2 to TRBJ2-5, with TRBD1 matching over 11 bases. The ends lost 3 bases at V and 1 base at J; junction bases unmatched: 4. The CDR3 length is 16 residues. The germline V gene encodes CDR1 SGHAT and CDR2 FQNNGV. CDR3 amino acids: CASSFGQGAIQETQYF. The CDR3 nucleotides read TGTGCCAGCAGCTTCGGACAGGGGGCAATCCAAGAGACCCAGTACTTC.

The chain carries TRBV29-1 and TRBJ1-1; 8 bases align to TRBD1. The CDR3 is made up of 13 amino acids. V lost 3 bases to trimming and J lost 5 bases; unmatched junction nucleotides: 5. Germline CDR1 reads SQVTM; CDR2 reads ANQGSEA. In DNA form, the CDR3 reads TGCAGCGTTGACCAGGGGGCGAGAACTGAAGCTTTCTTT. Translation gives CSVDQGARTEAFF.

The rearrangement uses TRBV7-6 and TRBJ2-3; TRBD2 aligns across 7 bases. CDR1 SGHVS and CDR2 FNYEAQ come from the germline V gene. The trim removed 3 bases at V and 0 bases at J, leaving 3 bases unmatched. CDR3 size: 15 residues. This CDR3 is CASSFTGGSTDTQYF. In nucleotides, the CDR3 is TGTGCCAGCAGCTTCACGGGGGGAAGCACAGATACGCAGTATTTT.

The V gene is TRBV5-4, the J gene TRBJ2-5; 7 bases agree with TRBD1. CDR3 length: 16 residues. Germline assignment: CDR1 SGHNT and CDR2 YYREEE (reference sequence). The J segment lost 5 bases and the V segment lost 3 bases, leaving 13 bases of the junction unmatched. CDR3 amino acids: CASSSPGQKLGETQYF. DNA of the CDR3: TGTGCCAGCAGCTCTCCGGGACAGAAACTAGGGGAGACCCAGTACTTC.

The chain combines TRBV5-6 with TRBJ2-2; TRBD1 aligns across 7 bases. Germline CDR1 and CDR2: SGHDT and YYEEEE. The CDR3 covers 15 residues. V was clipped by 0 bases and J by 1 base; unmatched bases: 0. The CDR3 DNA sequence: TGTGCCAGCAGCTTGGCAGGGGGGAACACCGGGGAGCTGTTTTTT. Its translation: CASSLAGGNTGELFF.

The V and J genes are TRBV27 and TRBJ1-5, with D possibly being TRBD1 (5 bases). Trimming left V 2 bases short and J 2 bases short, with 16 bases between. CDR3 length: 17 amino acids. In germline, CDR1 is MNHEY, CDR2 SMNVEV (reference sequence). DNA of the CDR3: TGTGCCAGCAGTTTAGGGCAGGGTAGGAACGGCAATCAGCCCCAGCATTTT. It translates to CASSLGQGRNGNQPQHF.

Here the CDR3 DNA reads TGTGCCAGCAGCTTGGCGAGGGTCACAGATACGCAGTATTTT. It specifies CASSLARVTDTQYF. This rearrangement joins TRBV5-4 to TRBJ2-3; possibly TRBD2 for D (5 bases). Trimming took off 0 bases at V and 2 bases at J, with 7 bases between the two ends. Germline-derived CDR1 and CDR2 are SGHNT and YYREEE (reference sequence). CDR3 length equals 14 residues.